This entry is about one T cell receptor (beta chain). As yet, its antigen is unknown. Per sample, the assay covered approximately 100,000 TCR templates. Sequencing was performed with immunoSEQ multiplex PCR; in TCRdb, only in-frame clones are kept and a portion is missing. Of approximately 70,000 clones detected, about 90% appear once; the ten largest clones hold 25% to 35%. This record comes from a study of siplizumab effects on memory and regulatory T cells. The V gene lost 2 bases and the J gene lost 5 bases, with 16 bases spanning the gap. The CDR3 length is 15 residues. Germline CDR1 is SEHNR and CDR2 is FQNEAQ (reference sequence). Study-wide results and limits: On average, nearly 70% of mappable alloreactive CD4+ clones were Treg-derived under siplizumab, against about 30% in controls. There appeared to be greater diversity in naive T cells than in memory cells, and naive T cells seemed major contributors to the alloresponse.

This clonotype was obtained from a human donor in good health. This chain joins TRBV7-9 and TRBJ2-7, with D maybe TRBD1 (6 bases). Sequencing was carried out using CD8+ T cells sorted from blood. CDR3 protein: CASSLKRGSPHEQYF. The CDR3 DNA is TGTGCCAGCAGCTTAAAAAGGGGGAGCCCCCACGAGCAGTACTTC.